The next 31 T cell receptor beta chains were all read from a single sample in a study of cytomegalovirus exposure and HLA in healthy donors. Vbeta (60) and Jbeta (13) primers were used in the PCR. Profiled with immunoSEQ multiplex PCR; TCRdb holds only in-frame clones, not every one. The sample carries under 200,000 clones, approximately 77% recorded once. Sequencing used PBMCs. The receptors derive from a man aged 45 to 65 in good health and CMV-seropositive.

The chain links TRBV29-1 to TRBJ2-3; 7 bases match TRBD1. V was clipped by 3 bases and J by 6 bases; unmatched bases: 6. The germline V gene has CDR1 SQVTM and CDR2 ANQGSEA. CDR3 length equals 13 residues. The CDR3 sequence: CSVEKTGWDTQYF. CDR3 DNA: TGCAGCGTTGAGAAGACAGGGTGGGATACGCAGTATTTT.

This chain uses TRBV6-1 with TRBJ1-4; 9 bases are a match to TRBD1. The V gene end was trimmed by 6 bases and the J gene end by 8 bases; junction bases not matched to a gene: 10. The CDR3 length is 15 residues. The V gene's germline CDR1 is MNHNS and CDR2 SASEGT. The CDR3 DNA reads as TGTGCCAGCAGACCCAGGGACAGGGCTTTGGAAAAACTGTTTTTT. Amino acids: CASRPRDRALEKLFF.

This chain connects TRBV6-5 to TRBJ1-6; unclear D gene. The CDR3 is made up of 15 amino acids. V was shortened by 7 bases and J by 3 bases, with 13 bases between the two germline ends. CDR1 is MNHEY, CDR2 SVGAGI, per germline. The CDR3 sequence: CASKEGRNYNSPLHF. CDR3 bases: TGTGCCAGCAAGGAGGGCCGGAACTATAATTCACCCCTCCACTTT.

CDR3 residues: CASSPRGYLSYEQYF. The CDR3 DNA sequence: TGTGCCAGCAGCCCCAGGGGGTACCTCTCCTACGAGCAGTACTTC. The chain employs TRBV6-1 and TRBJ2-7, with TRBD1 identical over 7 bases. Germline trimming cut 6 bases from V and 0 bases from J; bases unmatched to any gene: 8. The CDR3 is 15 residues long. CDR1 is MNHNS, CDR2 SASEGT, per germline.

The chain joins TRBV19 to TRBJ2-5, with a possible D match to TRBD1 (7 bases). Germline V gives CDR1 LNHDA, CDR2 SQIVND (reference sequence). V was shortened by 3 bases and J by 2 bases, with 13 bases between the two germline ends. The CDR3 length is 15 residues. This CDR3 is CASSIGGTAQETQYF. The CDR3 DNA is TGTGCCAGTAGTATTGGGGGGACAGCTCAAGAGACCCAGTACTTC.

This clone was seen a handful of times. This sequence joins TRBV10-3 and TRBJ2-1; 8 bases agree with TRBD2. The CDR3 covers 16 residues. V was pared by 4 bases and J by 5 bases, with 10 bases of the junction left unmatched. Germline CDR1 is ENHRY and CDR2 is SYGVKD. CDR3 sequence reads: CAISASGTRINNEQFF. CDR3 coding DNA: TGTGCCATCAGTGCCTCCGGGACTAGAATTAACAATGAGCAGTTCTTC.

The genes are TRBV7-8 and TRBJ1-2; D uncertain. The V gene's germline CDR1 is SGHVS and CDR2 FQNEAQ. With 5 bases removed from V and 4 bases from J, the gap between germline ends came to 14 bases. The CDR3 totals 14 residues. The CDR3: CASSLRHLSYGYTF. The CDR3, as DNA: TGTGCCAGCAGCCTGCGACACCTGAGCTATGGCTACACCTTC.

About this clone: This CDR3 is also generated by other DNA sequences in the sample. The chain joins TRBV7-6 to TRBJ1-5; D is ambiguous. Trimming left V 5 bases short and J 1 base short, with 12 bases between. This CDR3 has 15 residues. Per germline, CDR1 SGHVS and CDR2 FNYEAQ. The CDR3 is CASSPRDGSNQPQHF. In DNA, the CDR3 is TGTGCCAGCAGCCCGCGGGATGGAAGCAATCAGCCCCAGCATTTT.

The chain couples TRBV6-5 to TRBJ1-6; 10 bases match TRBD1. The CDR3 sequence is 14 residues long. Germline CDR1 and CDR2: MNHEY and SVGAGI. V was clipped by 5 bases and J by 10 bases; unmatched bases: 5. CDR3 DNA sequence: TGTGCCAGCAGTAAGACAGGGGGCCAATCACCCCTCCACTTT. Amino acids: CASSKTGGQSPLHF.

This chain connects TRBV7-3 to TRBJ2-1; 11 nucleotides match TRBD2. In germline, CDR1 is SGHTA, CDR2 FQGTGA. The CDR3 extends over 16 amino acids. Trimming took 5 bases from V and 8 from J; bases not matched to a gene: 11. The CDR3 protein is CASSPIASSGGYEQFF. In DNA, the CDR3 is TGTGCCAGCAGCCCGATAGCCTCTAGCGGGGGGTATGAGCAGTTCTTC.

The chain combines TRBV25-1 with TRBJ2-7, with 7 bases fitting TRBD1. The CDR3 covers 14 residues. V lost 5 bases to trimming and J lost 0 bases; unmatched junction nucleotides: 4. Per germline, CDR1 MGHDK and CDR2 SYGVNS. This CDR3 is CASSTTGSSYEQYF. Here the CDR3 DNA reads TGTGCCAGCAGTACGACAGGGAGCTCCTACGAGCAGTACTTC.

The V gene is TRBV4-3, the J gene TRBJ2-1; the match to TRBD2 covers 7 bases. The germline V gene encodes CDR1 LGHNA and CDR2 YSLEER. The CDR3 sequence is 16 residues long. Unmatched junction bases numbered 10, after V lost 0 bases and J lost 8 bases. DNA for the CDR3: TGCGCCAGCAGCCAAGACCCCCGCGGGGGTCCCGATGAGCAGTTCTTC. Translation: CASSQDPRGGPDEQFF.

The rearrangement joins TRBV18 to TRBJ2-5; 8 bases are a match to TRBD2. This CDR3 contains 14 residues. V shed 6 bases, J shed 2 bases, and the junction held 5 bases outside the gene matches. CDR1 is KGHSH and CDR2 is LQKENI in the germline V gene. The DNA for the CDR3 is TGTGCCAGCTCCGGATCGGGGGGGCAAGAGACCCAGTACTTC. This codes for CASSGSGGQETQYF.

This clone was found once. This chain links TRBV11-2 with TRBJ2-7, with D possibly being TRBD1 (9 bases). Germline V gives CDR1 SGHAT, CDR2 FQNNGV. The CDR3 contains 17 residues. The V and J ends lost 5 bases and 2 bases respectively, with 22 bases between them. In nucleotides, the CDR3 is TGTGCCAGCAGCCCCGGGAGGGGGGACAGGGTGGCCTACGAGCAGTACTTC. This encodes CASSPGRGDRVAYEQYF.

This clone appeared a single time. The CDR3 reads CASNQLAGGRETQYF. The CDR3 nucleotides read TGTGCCAGTAACCAACTAGCGGGGGGGAGGGAGACCCAGTACTTC. This chain links TRBV2 with TRBJ2-5, with 13 bases matching TRBD2. The CDR3 totals 15 residues. V was pared by 9 bases and J by 5 bases, with 9 bases of the junction left unmatched. Germline V CDR1 and CDR2: SNHLY, FYNNEI.

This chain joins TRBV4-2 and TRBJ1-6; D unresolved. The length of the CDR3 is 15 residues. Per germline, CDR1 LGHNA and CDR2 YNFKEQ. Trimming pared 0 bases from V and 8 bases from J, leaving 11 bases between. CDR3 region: CASSQDAGSDSPLHF. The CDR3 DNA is TGTGCCAGCAGCCAAGACGCCGGGAGTGATTCACCCCTCCACTTT.

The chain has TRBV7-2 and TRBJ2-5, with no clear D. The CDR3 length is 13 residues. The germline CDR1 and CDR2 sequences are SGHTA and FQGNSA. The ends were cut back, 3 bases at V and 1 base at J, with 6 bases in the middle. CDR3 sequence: CASSFQVQETQYF. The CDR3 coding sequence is TGTGCCAGCAGCTTCCAGGTCCAAGAGACCCAGTACTTC.

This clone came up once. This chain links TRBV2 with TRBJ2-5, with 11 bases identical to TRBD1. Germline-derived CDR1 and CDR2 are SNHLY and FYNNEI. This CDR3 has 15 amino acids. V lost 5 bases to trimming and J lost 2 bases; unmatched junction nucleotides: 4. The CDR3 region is CASSPDRGPQETQYF. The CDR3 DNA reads TGTGCCAGCAGTCCGGACAGGGGGCCTCAAGAGACCCAGTACTTC.

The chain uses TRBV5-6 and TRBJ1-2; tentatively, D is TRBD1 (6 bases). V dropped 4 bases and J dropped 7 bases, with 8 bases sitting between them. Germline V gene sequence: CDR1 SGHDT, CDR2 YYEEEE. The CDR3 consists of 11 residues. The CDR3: CASSEQGGYTF. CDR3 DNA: TGTGCCAGCAGCGAACAGGGTGGCTACACCTTC.

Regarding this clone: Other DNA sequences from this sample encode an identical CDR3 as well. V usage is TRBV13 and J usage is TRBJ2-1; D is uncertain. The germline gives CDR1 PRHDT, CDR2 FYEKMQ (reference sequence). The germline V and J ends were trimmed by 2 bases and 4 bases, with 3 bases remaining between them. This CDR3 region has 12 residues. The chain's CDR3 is CASSLLYNEQFF. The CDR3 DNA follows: TGTGCCAGCAGCTTACTGTACAATGAGCAGTTCTTC.

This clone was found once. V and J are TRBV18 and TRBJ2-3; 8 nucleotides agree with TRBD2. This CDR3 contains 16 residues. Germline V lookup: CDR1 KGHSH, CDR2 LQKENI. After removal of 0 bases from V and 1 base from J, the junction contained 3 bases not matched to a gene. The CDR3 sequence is CASSPPVGGGTDTQYF. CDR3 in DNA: TGTGCCAGCTCACCACCGGTCGGGGGGGGCACAGATACGCAGTATTTT.

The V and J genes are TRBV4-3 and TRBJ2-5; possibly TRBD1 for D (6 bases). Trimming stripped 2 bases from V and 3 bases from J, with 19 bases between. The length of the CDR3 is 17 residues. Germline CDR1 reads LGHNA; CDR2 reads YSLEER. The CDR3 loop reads CASSQTTPGHREETQYF. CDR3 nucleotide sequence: TGCGCCAGCAGCCAAACAACTCCGGGACACAGGGAAGAGACCCAGTACTTC.

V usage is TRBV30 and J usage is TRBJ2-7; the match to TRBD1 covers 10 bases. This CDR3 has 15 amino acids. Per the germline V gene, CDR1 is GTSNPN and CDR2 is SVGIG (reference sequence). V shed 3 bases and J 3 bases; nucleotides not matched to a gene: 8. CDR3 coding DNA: TGTGCCTGGAGAAGGGCCCGGGACAGGGGCTACGAGCAGTACTTC. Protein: CAWRRARDRGYEQYF.

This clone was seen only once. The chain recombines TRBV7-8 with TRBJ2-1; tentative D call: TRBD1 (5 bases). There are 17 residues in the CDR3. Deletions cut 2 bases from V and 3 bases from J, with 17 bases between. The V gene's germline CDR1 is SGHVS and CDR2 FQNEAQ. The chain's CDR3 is CASSLPRRFRVYNEQFF. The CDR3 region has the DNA TGTGCCAGCAGCTTACCCCGGCGCTTCAGGGTCTACAATGAGCAGTTCTTC.

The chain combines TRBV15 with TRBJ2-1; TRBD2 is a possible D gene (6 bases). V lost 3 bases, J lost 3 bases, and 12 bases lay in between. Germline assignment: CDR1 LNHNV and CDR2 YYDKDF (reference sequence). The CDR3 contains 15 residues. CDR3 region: CATSSEGRGYNEQFF. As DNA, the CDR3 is TGTGCCACCAGCAGTGAGGGGCGGGGCTACAATGAGCAGTTCTTC.

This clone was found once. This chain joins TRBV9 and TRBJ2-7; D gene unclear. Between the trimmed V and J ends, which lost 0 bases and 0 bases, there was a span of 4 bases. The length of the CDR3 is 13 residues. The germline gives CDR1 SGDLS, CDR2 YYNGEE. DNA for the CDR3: TGTGCCAGCAGCGTAGAACTCTCCTACGAGCAGTACTTC. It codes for CASSVELSYEQYF.

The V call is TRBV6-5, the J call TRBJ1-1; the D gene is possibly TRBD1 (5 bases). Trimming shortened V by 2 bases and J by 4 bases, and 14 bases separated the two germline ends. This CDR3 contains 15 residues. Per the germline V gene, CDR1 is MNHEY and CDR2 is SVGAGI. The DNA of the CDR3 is TGTGCCAGCAGTTACAGGCAGGGTACGTCCACTGAAGCTTTCTTT. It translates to CASSYRQGTSTEAFF.

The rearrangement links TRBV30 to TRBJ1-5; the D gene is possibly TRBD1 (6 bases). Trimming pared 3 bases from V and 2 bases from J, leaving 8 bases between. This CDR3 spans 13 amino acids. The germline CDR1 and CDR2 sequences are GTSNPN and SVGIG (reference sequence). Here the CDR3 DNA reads TGTGCCTGGAGCTGGGGGCGCAATCAGCCCCAGCATTTT. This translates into CAWSWGRNQPQHF.

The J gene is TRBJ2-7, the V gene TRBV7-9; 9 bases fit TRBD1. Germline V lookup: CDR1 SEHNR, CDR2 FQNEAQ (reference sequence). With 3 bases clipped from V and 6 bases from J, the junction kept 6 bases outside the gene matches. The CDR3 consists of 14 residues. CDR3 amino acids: CASSFGTGLLEQYF. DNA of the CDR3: TGTGCCAGCAGCTTCGGGACAGGGCTCCTCGAGCAGTACTTC.

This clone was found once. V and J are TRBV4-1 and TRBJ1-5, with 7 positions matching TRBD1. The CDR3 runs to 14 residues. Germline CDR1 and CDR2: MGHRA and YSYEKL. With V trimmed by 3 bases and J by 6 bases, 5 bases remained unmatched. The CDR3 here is CASSQTGSVQPQHF. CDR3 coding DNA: TGCGCCAGCAGCCAGACAGGGTCGGTTCAGCCCCAGCATTTT.

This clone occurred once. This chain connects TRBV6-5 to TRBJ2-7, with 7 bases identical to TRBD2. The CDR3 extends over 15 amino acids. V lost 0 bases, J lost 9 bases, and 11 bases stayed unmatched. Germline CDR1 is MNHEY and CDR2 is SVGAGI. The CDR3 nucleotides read TGTGCCAGCAGTTACTCTGGGGGGGTCCCTCCACGGCAGTACTTC. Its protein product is CASSYSGGVPPRQYF.